The entry below gives a single TCR beta chain sequence along with its context. The sample comes from a study of blood T cell repertoires in COVID-19. Across the whole study: There were acute and convalescent COVID-19 samples, and they came from the United States, Italy and Spain.

Profiling relied on immunoSEQ multiplex PCR, and the TCRdb table lists in-frame clones only, not all of them. The sample carries 90,000 to 100,000 clones, 65% to 90% recorded once. The CDR3 loop spans 14 amino acids. Trimming removed 5 bases from V and 5 bases from J, with 12 bases in between. Germline lookup yields CDR1 MNHNY and CDR2 SVGAGI (reference sequence). Sequenced: peripheral blood. The V and J genes are TRBV6-6 and TRBJ1-4; no firm D call. The sequence was obtained from a man in his sixties or seventies with active or convalescent COVID-19. CDR3 region: CASSNPGPNEKLFF. For the CDR3, the DNA is TGTGCCAGCAGTAACCCGGGTCCCAATGAAAAACTGTTTTTT.